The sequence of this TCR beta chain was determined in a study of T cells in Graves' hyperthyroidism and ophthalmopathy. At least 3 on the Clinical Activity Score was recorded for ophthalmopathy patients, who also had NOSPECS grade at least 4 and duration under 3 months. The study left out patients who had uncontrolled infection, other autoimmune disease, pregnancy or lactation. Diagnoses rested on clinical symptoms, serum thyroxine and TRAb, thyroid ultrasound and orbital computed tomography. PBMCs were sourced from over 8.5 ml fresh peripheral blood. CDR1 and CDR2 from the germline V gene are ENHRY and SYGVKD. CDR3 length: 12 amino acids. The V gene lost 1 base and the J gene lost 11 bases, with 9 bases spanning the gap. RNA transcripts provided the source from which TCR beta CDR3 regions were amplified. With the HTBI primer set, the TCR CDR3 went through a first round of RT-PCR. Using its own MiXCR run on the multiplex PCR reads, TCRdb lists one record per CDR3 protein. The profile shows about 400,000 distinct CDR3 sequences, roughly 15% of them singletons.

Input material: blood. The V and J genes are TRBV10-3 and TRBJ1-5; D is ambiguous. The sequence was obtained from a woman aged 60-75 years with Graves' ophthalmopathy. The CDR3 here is CAISELGRSQHF. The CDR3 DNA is TGTGCCATCAGTGAGTTAGGGAGGTCCCAGCATTTT.